This TCR beta chain was obtained from a study of tumor-infiltrating lymphocytes in glioblastoma multiforme. The germline CDR1 and CDR2 sequences are MNHEY and SVGAGI. The CDR3 loop spans 13 amino acids. TCR beta libraries were built from RNA through three nested multiplex PCR rounds using modified ARM-PCR. Input was 0.45 to 0.5 ug total RNA, reverse-transcribed with a C-beta primer. TCRdb reprocessed the multiplex PCR reads via MiXCR and lists one record per CDR3 protein. The sample lists 8,500 to 10,000 distinct CDR3 sequences; 67% were seen once. About this clonotype: At one of its ends the junction is not consistent with the germline gene, which may arise from a read error.

This receptor was identified in a male donor with glioblastoma. The gene calls are TRBV6-5 and TRBJ2-7; 8 nucleotides agree with TRBD2. Input material: brain tumor tissue. The CDR3 reads CASNTVAGQGKYF. The CDR3 DNA reads as TGTGCTAGCAATACCGTAGCGGGGCAAGGGAAGTACTTC.